Detailed here is one TCR beta chain. The data are from a study of T cell changes during pregnancy in multiple sclerosis. The germline gives CDR1 SGHNT, CDR2 YYREEE (reference sequence). Germline trimming cut 3 bases from V and 3 bases from J; bases unmatched to any gene: 6. The CDR3 length is 14 residues. The assay was immunoSEQ multiplex PCR, and TCRdb's table has in-frame clones only and misses some. This table has 40,000 to 65,000 clones, around 94% appearing once. The clonotype was recovered from a female donor with multiple sclerosis, enrolled in a pregnancy study. The chain is built from TRBV5-4 and TRBJ2-7; 7 nucleotides line up with TRBD1. Material: CD4+ T cells from peripheral blood mononuclear cells, obtained in the third trimester of pregnancy. CDR3 sequence: CASSSAGTVYEQYF. CDR3 sequence (DNA): TGTGCCAGCAGCTCAGCCGGGACAGTCTACGAGCAGTACTTC.